This TCR beta chain was recovered during a study of blood T cell repertoires in COVID-19. Study-level background: COVID-19 samples collected from the United States, Italy and Spain covered acute and convalescent phases. PBMCs, B-cell-depleted T cells, or T cells provided the cDNA or gDNA that made up the material.

CDR3 length: 16 amino acids. The V gene's germline CDR1 is MDHEN and CDR2 SYDVKM. V dropped 6 bases and J dropped 10; count of bases not matched to a gene: 10. The authors' processing: Reference gene primer amplification in the assay estimated nucleated cell counts. Assay used: immunoSEQ multiplex PCR; TCRdb lists only in-frame clones, some missing. The V and J calls and the clone size are those of that table, but D and trimming were determined from the DNA. The table has roughly 200,000 clones, around 90% seen once. The specimen was peripheral blood. This receptor was obtained from a man aged 70-80 years with acute or convalescent COVID-19. The chain couples TRBV28 to TRBJ1-6; TRBD1 aligns across 12 bases. CDR3 in amino acids: CASSSPGQGARSPLHF. CDR3 coding DNA: TGTGCCAGCAGCTCTCCGGGACAGGGGGCGCGATCACCCCTCCACTTT.